Each of the 9 T cell receptor beta chains below was sequenced from the same sample in a study of shared clonotypes between healthy human individuals. Data came from immunoSEQ multiplex PCR; TCRdb stores just in-frame clones and leaves some out. The sample consists of over 1.5 million clones, roughly 98% of them appearing once. Sequenced: naive CD4+ T cells sorted from blood. Described subset: CD45RA+ positively selected. All receptors derive from a man under 40 in good health.

This rearrangement joins TRBV6-5 to TRBJ2-7, with D perhaps TRBD1 (6 bases). Germline values: CDR1 MNHEY, CDR2 SVGAGI. The CDR3 runs 14 residues. V lost 1 base, J lost 6 bases, and 13 bases lay in between. The CDR3 coding sequence is TGTGCCAGCAGTTACTTGGGGGCAGGGCCCGAGCAGTACTTC. It specifies CASSYLGAGPEQYF.

The rearrangement uses TRBV30 and TRBJ2-7; 8 nucleotides match TRBD2. The CDR3 runs to 15 residues. Trimming took 5 bases from V and 0 from J; bases not matched to a gene: 9. The germline V gene has CDR1 GTSNPN and CDR2 SVGIG (reference sequence). CDR3 nucleotides: TGTGCCTGGGGCCGGGGGGGGAAAAACTCCTACGAGCAGTACTTC. It encodes CAWGRGGKNSYEQYF. The variable domain in full, completed from reference TRBV30 and TRBJ2-7, reads SQTIHQWPATLVQPVGSPLSLECTVEGTSNPNLYWYRQAAGRGLQLLFYSVGIGQISSEVPQNLSASRPQDRQFILSSKKLLLSDSGFYLCAWGRGGKNSYEQYFGPGTRLTVT.

This clone was recorded only once. The J gene is TRBJ2-6, the V gene TRBV4-1; TRBD2 matches 11 bases. The germline V gene has CDR1 MGHRA and CDR2 YSYEKL. V shed 8 bases and J 0 bases; nucleotides not matched to a gene: 12. The CDR3 is 19 amino acids. The CDR3 bases are TGCGCCAGCGCCGGGACTAGCGGACTCCCAAACTCTGGGGCCAACGTCCTGACTTTC. Amino acid sequence: CASAGTSGLPNSGANVLTF.

The rearrangement uses TRBV9 and TRBJ2-1; D not resolved. The CDR3 is made up of 14 amino acids. Trimming removed 0 bases from V and 1 base from J, with 5 bases in between. The germline V gene encodes CDR1 SGDLS and CDR2 YYNGEE. The chain's CDR3 is CASSVARSYNEQFF. CDR3 DNA: TGTGCCAGCAGCGTAGCTCGATCCTACAATGAGCAGTTCTTC.

The chain employs TRBV28 and TRBJ2-5; D might be TRBD1 (6 bases). There are 14 residues in the CDR3. The V gene's germline CDR1 is MDHEN and CDR2 SYDVKM. Trimming removed 7 bases at V and 4 bases at J, with 16 bases between. CDR3 in amino acids: CASTAGGRGETQYF. The DNA for the CDR3 is TGTGCCAGCACCGCTGGGGGCAGAGGAGAGACCCAGTACTTC.

This sequence joins TRBV2 and TRBJ1-1; D remains ambiguous. The CDR3 covers 13 residues. Looked up from germline, CDR1 is SNHLY and CDR2 is FYNNEI. Trimming stripped 4 bases from V and 1 base from J, with 7 bases between. The CDR3: CASSGNGNTEAFF. The CDR3 region has the DNA TGTGCCAGCAGTGGGAACGGGAACACTGAAGCTTTCTTT. Based on the CDR3 plus reference TRBV2 and TRBJ1-1, the full variable domain is EPEVTQTPSHQVTQMGQEVILRCVPISNHLYFYWYRQILGQKVEFLVSFYNNEISEKSEIFDDQFSVERPDGSNFTLKIRSTKLEDSAMYFCASSGNGNTEAFFGQGTRLTVV.

The chain recombines TRBV2 with TRBJ1-1, with TRBD1 matching over 7 bases. The length of the CDR3 is 14 residues. Germline CDR1 SNHLY, CDR2 FYNNEI. V lost 6 bases and J lost 6; bases outside the gene matches: 10. The CDR3 region is CASSSRDRTAEAFF. In DNA, the CDR3 is TGTGCCAGCAGCTCCCGGGACAGAACGGCTGAAGCTTTCTTT. Drawing the rest from reference TRBV2 and TRBJ1-1, the complete variable domain is EPEVTQTPSHQVTQMGQEVILRCVPISNHLYFYWYRQILGQKVEFLVSFYNNEISEKSEIFDDQFSVERPDGSNFTLKIRSTKLEDSAMYFCASSSRDRTAEAFFGQGTRLTVV.

The chain recombines TRBV28 with TRBJ2-5, with TRBD2 identical over 8 bases. The CDR3 consists of 13 residues. CDR1 and CDR2 from the germline V gene are MDHEN and SYDVKM. Trimming took 4 bases from V and 5 from J; bases not matched to a gene: 3. The CDR3 sequence: CASSSAGVETQYF. As DNA, the CDR3 is TGTGCCAGCAGTTCAGCGGGAGTGGAGACCCAGTACTTC. The variable domain in full, with the rest retrieved from reference TRBV28 and TRBJ2-5, is DVKVTQSSRYLVKRTGEKVFLECVQDMDHENMFWYRQDPGLGLRLIYFSYDVKMKEKGDIPEGYSVSREKKERFSLILESASTNQTSMYLCASSSAGVETQYFGPGTRLLVL.

The genes are TRBV20-1 and TRBJ2-7, with D possibly TRBD1 on 6 matching bases. Germline values: CDR1 DFQATT, CDR2 SNEGSKA (reference sequence). The CDR3 is made up of 11 amino acids. Trimming cost V 4 bases and J 7 bases, with 11 bases left between them. The CDR3 DNA reads as TGCAGTGCTAACAGGGCGAAAGAGCAGTACTTC. Translation gives CSANRAKEQYF.